A single sample is the source of the 15 T cell receptor beta chains below, sequenced in a study of blood T cell repertoires in COVID-19. Clones were sequenced by immunoSEQ multiplex PCR, and TCRdb holds only the in-frame ones, with some missing. The data hold about 180,000 clones, with roughly 85% observed a single time. Sequencing used peripheral blood. Source of these receptors: a man between 60 and 75 years old with acute or convalescent COVID-19.

The CDR3 coding sequence is TGTGCCAGCAGCTTAGGGGGGACAGCAAACACTGAAGCTTTCTTT. It yields the protein CASSLGGTANTEAFF. The chain has TRBV7-2 and TRBJ1-1; 7 positions match TRBD1. Per germline, CDR1 SGHTA and CDR2 FQGNSA. The V segment lost 1 base and the J segment 2 bases; nucleotides outside the gene matches: 4. This CDR3 spans 15 amino acids.

Only one count was recorded for this clone. Written as DNA, the CDR3 is TGTGCCAGCAGTCCACGCCGGAGGGACACTGAAGCTTTCTTT. Residues: CASSPRRRDTEAFF. The rearrangement links TRBV2 to TRBJ1-1; the D is unclear. CDR1 SNHLY and CDR2 FYNNEI come from the germline V gene. The V gene lost 5 bases and the J gene lost 3 bases, with 13 bases spanning the gap. The CDR3 runs to 14 residues.

The rearrangement uses TRBV10-3 and TRBJ2-2; 9 bases align to TRBD2. Germline CDR1 ENHRY, CDR2 SYGVKD. The CDR3 consists of 15 residues. The V and J ends lost 0 bases and 6 bases, in that order; junction bases with no gene match: 2. This chain's CDR3 is CAISESEREAGELFF. CDR3 DNA sequence: TGTGCCATCAGTGAGTCGGAGCGGGAGGCCGGGGAGCTGTTTTTT.

CDR3: CASSSRQGGTDTQYF. CDR3 nucleotide sequence: TGTGCCAGCAGTTCCAGACAGGGAGGCACAGATACGCAGTATTTT. The chain uses TRBV2 and TRBJ2-3, with 7 bases aligning to TRBD1. The CDR3 extends over 15 amino acids. The J segment lost 1 base and the V segment lost 5 bases, leaving 6 bases of the junction unmatched. From germline, CDR1 is SNHLY and CDR2 FYNNEI.

V gene TRBV5-1 combines with J gene TRBJ2-5; tentative D call: TRBD1 (5 bases). From germline, CDR1 is SGHRS and CDR2 YFSETQ. V lost 1 base and J 5 bases, leaving 12 bases between the germline ends. CDR3 length: 14 residues. CDR3 residues: CASSLRWGGETQYF. The CDR3 DNA sequence: TGCGCCAGCAGCTTGAGGTGGGGCGGCGAGACCCAGTACTTC.

The V call is TRBV9, the J call TRBJ2-1; TRBD2 aligns across 7 bases. The CDR3 contains 15 residues. Germline loops: CDR1 SGDLS, CDR2 YYNGEE. The junction had 6 bases not matched to a gene; V was cut back by 1 base and J by 5 bases. DNA for the CDR3: TGTGCCAGCAGCGTAAGCCAGGGAGGGGACAATGAGCAGTTCTTC. Its translation is CASSVSQGGDNEQFF.

V is TRBV7-3 and J is TRBJ1-1, with a possible D match to TRBD1 (5 bases). The CDR3 contains 13 residues. CDR1 SGHTA and CDR2 FQGTGA come from the germline V gene. V was cut by 5 bases and J by 7 bases, with 14 bases left in between. CDR3 coding DNA: TGTGCCAGCAGCCCAGGGCGGGGAAATGAAGCTTTCTTT. Translating it yields CASSPGRGNEAFF. Supplemented by reference TRBV7-3 and TRBJ1-1, the full variable domain reads GAGVSQTPSNKVTEKGKYVELRCDPISGHTALYWYRQSLGQGPEFLIYFQGTGAADDSGLPNDRFFAVRPEGSVSTLKIQRTERGDSAVYLCASSPGRGNEAFFGQGTRLTVV.

In its sample, this clone was seen once. This rearrangement joins TRBV19 to TRBJ2-7; 8 bases fit TRBD1. After removal of 5 bases from V and 2 bases from J, the junction contained 5 bases not matched to a gene. Germline loops: CDR1 LNHDA, CDR2 SQIVND (reference sequence). There are 14 residues in the CDR3. The CDR3 sequence is CASSQDRAAYEQYF. The CDR3 DNA follows: TGTGCCAGTAGTCAGGACAGGGCCGCCTACGAGCAGTACTTC.

This clone has a single count. V gene TRBV6-5 combines with J gene TRBJ2-2; D possibly corresponds to TRBD2 (5 bases). With 10 bases removed from V and 0 bases from J, the gap between germline ends came to 15 bases. The length of the CDR3 is 15 residues. The germline CDR1 and CDR2 sequences are MNHEY and SVGAGI. CDR3 nucleotides: TGTGCCACCCTACGGCCCGGGGCGAACACCGGGGAGCTGTTTTTT. It yields the protein CATLRPGANTGELFF.

This chain links TRBV4-1 with TRBJ1-4; D possibly corresponds to TRBD1 (5 bases). V was shortened by 4 bases and J by 0 bases, with 9 bases between the two germline ends. From germline, CDR1 is MGHRA and CDR2 YSYEKL. The CDR3 spans 15 residues. This chain's CDR3 is CASSLGGATNEKLFF. The DNA for the CDR3 is TGCGCCAGCAGCCTGGGGGGGGCAACTAATGAAAAACTGTTTTTT.

The chain is built from TRBV6-6 and TRBJ1-3, with 8 nucleotides matching TRBD1. This CDR3 is 15 amino acids long. The J segment lost 5 bases and the V segment lost 8 bases, leaving 11 bases of the junction unmatched. Germline V lookup: CDR1 MNHNY, CDR2 SVGAGI (reference sequence). The CDR3 DNA is TGTGCCAGCGGTTGGCCGGGGACAGGCAGAAACACCATATATTTT. Residues: CASGWPGTGRNTIYF.

This clone was observed a handful of times. This chain links TRBV5-1 with TRBJ2-2, with 7 bases identical to TRBD2. The trim removed 0 bases at V and 2 bases at J, leaving 4 bases unmatched. CDR1 and CDR2 (germline): SGHRS, YFSETQ. The CDR3 spans 16 residues. The CDR3 loop reads CASSLAASGNTGELFF. The CDR3 DNA reads as TGCGCCAGCAGCTTGGCCGCTAGCGGCAACACCGGGGAGCTGTTTTTT.

The V call is TRBV19, the J call TRBJ1-1, with 8 bases aligning to TRBD1. The CDR3 totals 12 residues. Germline V CDR1 and CDR2: LNHDA, SQIVND (reference sequence). V lost 6 bases and J lost 10; bases outside the gene matches: 7. The chain's CDR3 is CASSLRQGLAFF. The CDR3 nucleotides are TGTGCCAGTAGCCTCCGACAGGGGCTAGCTTTCTTT. The full variable domain, completed using reference TRBV19 and TRBJ1-1, is DGGITQSPKYLFRKEGQNVTLSCEQNLNHDAMYWYRQDPGQGLRLIYYSQIVNDFQKGDIAEGYSVSREKKESFPLTVTSAQKNPTAFYLCASSLRQGLAFFGQGTRLTVV.

The V and J genes are TRBV18 and TRBJ2-3; D not resolved. CDR3 length: 13 amino acids. V lost 6 bases and J lost 6, with 13 bases in between. Germline CDR1 KGHSH, CDR2 LQKENI. CDR3 sequence (DNA): TGTGCCAGCTCCCGCGTAGAGTTCGATACGCAGTATTTT. Protein: CASSRVEFDTQYF.

This clone was seen just once. The chain recombines TRBV5-1 with TRBJ2-7; D is undetermined. CDR1 and CDR2 from the germline V gene are SGHRS and YFSETQ. The CDR3 has 11 residues. V was shortened by 4 bases and J by 7 bases, with 9 bases between the two germline ends. CDR3 DNA sequence: TGCGCCAGCAGCCTAGGTAGAGAGCAGTACTTC. Amino acids: CASSLGREQYF.